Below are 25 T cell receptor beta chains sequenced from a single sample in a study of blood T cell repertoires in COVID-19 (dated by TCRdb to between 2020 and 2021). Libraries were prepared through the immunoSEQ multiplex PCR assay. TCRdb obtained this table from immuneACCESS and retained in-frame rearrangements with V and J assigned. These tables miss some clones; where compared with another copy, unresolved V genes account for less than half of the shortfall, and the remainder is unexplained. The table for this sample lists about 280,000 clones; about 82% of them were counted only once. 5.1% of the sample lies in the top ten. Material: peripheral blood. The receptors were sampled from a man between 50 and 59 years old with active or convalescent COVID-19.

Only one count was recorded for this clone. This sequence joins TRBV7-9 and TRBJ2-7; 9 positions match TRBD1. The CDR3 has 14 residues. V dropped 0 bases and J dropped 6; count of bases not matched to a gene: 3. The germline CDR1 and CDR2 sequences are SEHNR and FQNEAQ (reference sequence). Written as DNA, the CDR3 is TGTGCCAGCAGCTTAGCTCGGACAGGGGCCGAGCAGTACTTC. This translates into CASSLARTGAEQYF.

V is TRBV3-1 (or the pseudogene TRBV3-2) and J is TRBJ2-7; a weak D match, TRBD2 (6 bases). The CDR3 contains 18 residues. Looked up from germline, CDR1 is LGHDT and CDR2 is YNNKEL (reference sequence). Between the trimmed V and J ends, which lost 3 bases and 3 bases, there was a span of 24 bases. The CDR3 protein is CASSQTGWGGRRSYEQYF. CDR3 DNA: TGTGCCAGCAGCCAGACTGGATGGGGAGGTAGGAGGAGCTACGAGCAGTACTTC.

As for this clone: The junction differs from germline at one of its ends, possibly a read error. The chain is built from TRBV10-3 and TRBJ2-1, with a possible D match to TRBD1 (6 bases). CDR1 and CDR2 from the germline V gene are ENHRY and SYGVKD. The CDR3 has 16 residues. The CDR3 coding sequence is TGTGCCATCAGTGACCCACCTACAGGGTCTGTTAAGCGAGAGATCTTC. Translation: CAISDPPTGSVKREIF.

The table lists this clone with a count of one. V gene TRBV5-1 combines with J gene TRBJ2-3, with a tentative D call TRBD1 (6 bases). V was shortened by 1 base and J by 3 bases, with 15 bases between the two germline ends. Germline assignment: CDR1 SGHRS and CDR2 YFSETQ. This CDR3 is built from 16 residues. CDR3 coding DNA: TGCGCCAGCAGCTTGCGTGTCAGGGGTAGTACAGATACGCAGTATTTT. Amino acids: CASSLRVRGSTDTQYF.

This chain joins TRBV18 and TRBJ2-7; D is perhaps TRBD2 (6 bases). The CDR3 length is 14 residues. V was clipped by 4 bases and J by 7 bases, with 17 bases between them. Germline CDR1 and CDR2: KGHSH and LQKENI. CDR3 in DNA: TGTGCCAGCTCACGGGACGGGAGTTCTACGGAGCAGTACTTC. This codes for CASSRDGSSTEQYF. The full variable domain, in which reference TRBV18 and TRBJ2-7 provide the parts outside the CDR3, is NAGVMQNPRHLVRRRGQEARLRCSPMKGHSHVYWYRQLPEEGLKFMVYLQKENIIDESGMPKERFSAEFPKEGPSILRIQQVVRGDSAAYFCASSRDGSSTEQYFGPGTRLTVT.

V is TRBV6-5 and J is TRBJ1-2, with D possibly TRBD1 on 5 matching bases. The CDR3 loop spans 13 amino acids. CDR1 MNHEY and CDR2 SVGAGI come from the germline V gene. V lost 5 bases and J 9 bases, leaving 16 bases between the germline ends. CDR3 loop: CASSKPGLNSYTF. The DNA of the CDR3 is TGTGCCAGCAGTAAACCGGGACTTAATAGCTACACCTTC.

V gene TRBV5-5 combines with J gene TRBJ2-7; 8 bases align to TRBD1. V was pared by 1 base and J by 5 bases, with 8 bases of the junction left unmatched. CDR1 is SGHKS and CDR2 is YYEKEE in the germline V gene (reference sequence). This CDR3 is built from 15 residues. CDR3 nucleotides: TGTGCCAGCAGCTTGCGACAGGGGTCTTACCACGAGCAGTACTTC. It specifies CASSLRQGSYHEQYF. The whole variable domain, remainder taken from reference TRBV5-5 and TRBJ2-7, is DAGVTQSPTHLIKTRGQQVTLRCSPISGHKSVSWYQQVLGQGPQFIFQYYEKEERGRGNFPDRFSARQFPNYSSELNVNALLLGDSALYLCASSLRQGSYHEQYFGPGTRLTVT.

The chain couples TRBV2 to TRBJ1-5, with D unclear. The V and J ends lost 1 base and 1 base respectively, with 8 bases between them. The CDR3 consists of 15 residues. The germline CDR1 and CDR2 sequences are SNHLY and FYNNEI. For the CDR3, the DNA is TGTGCCAGCAGTGAAGGGCAGGCCAGCAATCAGCCCCAGCATTTT. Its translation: CASSEGQASNQPQHF.

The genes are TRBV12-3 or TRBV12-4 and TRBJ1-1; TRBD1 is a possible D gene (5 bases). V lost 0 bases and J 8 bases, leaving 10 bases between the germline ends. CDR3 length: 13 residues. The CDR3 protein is CASSLAADIEAFF. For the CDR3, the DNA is TGTGCCAGCAGTTTAGCGGCGGACATAGAAGCTTTCTTT.

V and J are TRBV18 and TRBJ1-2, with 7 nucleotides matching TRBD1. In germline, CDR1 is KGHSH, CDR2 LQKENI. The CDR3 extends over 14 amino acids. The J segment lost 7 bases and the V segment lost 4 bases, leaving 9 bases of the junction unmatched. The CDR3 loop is CASSLLTGSGGYTF. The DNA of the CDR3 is TGTGCCAGCTCACTATTGACAGGGTCGGGTGGCTACACCTTC.

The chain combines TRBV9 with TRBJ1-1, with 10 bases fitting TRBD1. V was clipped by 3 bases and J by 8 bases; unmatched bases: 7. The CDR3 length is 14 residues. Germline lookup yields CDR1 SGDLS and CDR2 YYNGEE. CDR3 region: CASSGGTGAGEAFF. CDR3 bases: TGTGCCAGCAGCGGAGGGACAGGGGCCGGAGAAGCTTTCTTT.

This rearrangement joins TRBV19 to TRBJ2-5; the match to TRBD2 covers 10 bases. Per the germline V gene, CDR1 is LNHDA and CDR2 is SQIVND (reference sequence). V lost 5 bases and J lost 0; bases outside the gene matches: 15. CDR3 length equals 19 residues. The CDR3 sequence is CASSLRPTPSGSDQETQYF. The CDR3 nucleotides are TGTGCCAGTAGTCTCAGACCTACACCTAGCGGGAGCGACCAAGAGACCCAGTACTTC.

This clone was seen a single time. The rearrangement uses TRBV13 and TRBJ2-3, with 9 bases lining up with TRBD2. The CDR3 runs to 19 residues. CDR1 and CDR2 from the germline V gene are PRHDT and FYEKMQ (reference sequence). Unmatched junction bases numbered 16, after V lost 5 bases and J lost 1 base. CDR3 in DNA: TGTGCCAGCAGCACGAGGGGCCTTTCTCAGCGGGAGGGCACAGATACGCAGTATTTT. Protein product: CASSTRGLSQREGTDTQYF.

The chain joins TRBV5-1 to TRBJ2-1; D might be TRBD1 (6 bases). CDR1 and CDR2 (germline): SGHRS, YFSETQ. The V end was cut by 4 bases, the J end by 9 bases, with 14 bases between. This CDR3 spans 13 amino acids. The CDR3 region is CASSPETGLEQFF. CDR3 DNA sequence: TGCGCCAGCAGCCCCGAGACAGGTCTTGAGCAGTTCTTC.

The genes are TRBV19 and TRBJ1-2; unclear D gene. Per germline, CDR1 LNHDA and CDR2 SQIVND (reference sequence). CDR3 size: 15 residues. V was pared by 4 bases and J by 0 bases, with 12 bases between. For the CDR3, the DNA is TGTGCCAGTAGTAACGGAGAACCAGCTAACTATGGCTACACCTTC. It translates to CASSNGEPANYGYTF.

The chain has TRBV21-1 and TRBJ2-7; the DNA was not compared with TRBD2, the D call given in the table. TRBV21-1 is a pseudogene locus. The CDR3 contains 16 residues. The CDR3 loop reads CASSKGGTSASYEQYF. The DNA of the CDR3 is TGTGCCAGCAGCAAAGGGGGGACTAGCGCCTCCTACGAGCAGTACTTC.

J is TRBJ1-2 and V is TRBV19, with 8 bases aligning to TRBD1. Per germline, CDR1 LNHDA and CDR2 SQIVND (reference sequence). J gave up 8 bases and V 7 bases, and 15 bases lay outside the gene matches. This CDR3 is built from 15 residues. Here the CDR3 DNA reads TGTGCCAGTATCCCGCCGGTTGGACAGGGCCGGGGCTACACCTTC. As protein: CASIPPVGQGRGYTF.

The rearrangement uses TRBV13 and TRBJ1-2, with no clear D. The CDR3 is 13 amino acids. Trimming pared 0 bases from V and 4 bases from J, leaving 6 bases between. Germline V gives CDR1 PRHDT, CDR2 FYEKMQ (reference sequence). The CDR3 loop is CASSLGTSYGYTF. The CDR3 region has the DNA TGTGCCAGCAGCTTAGGGACAAGCTATGGCTACACCTTC.

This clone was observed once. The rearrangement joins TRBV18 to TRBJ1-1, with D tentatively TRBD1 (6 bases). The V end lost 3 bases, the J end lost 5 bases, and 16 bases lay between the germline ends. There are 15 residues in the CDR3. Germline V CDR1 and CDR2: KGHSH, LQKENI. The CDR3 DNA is TGTGCCAGCTCACCCCGACATGAGGGGGGGACTGAAGCTTTCTTT. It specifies CASSPRHEGGTEAFF.

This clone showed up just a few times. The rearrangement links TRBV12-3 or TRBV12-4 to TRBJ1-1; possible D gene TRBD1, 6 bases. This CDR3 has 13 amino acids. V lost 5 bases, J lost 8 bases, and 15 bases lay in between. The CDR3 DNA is TGTGCCAGCAGTCCCACAGACAGGACAGAAGCTTTCTTT. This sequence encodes CASSPTDRTEAFF.

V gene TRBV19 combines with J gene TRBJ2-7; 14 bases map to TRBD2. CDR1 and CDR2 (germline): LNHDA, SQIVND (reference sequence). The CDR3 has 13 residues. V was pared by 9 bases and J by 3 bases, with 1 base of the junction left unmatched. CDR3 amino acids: CASGTSGGYEQYF. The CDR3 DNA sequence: TGTGCCAGCGGGACTAGCGGGGGCTACGAGCAGTACTTC.

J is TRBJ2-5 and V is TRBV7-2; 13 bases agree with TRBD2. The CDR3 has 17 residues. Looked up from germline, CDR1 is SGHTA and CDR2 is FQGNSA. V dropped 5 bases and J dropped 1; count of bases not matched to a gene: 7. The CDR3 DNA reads TGTGCCAGCAGCAGGAGTCGGACTAGCGGGAGCCAAGAGACCCAGTACTTC. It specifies CASSRSRTSGSQETQYF.

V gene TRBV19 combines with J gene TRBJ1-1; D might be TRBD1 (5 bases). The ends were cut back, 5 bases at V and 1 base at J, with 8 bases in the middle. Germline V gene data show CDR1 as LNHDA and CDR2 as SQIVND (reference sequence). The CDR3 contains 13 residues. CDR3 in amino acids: CASSQGRNTEAFF. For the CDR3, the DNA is TGTGCCAGTAGTCAGGGTAGGAACACTGAAGCTTTCTTT.

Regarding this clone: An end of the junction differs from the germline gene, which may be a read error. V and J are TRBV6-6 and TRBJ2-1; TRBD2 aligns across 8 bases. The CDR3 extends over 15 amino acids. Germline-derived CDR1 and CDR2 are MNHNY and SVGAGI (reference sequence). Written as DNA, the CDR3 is TGTGCCAGCAGCTACTCCCGGGAGGGATACAATGAGCAGTTCTTC. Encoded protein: CASSYSREGYNEQFF.

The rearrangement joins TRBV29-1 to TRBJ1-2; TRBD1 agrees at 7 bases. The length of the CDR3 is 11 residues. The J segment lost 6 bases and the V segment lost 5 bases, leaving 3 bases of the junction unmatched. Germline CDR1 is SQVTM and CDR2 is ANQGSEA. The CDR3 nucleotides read TGCAGCGTTCGGCAGGGGGATGGCTACACCTTC. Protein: CSVRQGDGYTF.